The 9 T cell receptor beta chains listed next were all sequenced from one sample in a study of blood T cells in healthy people across ages. A second PCR, run for 7 to 11 cycles, used a sample-barcoded 5' primer plus a J-beta primer mix. MiXCR, run by TCRdb on the 5' RACE reads, gives a single entry per CDR3 protein. The sample carries around 1,500,000 distinct CDR3 sequences, roughly 40% recorded once. Source material: blood. The receptors stem from a woman aged 18-29 years in good health.

The chain is built from TRBV27 and TRBJ2-1, with a possible D match to TRBD1 (6 bases). Germline lookup yields CDR1 MNHEY and CDR2 SMNVEV (reference sequence). V shed 3 bases and J shed 3 bases, with 15 bases lying between them. This CDR3 is built from 16 residues. The CDR3: CASSFLGASVYNEQFF. The CDR3 DNA is TGTGCCAGCAGTTTTCTGGGGGCGTCTGTCTACAATGAGCAGTTCTTC.

This clonotype turned up a few times. The V and J genes are TRBV4-1 and TRBJ2-1, with TRBD2 matching 10 bases. Germline CDR1 is MGHRA and CDR2 is YSYEKL. This CDR3 is 15 amino acids long. J lost 9 bases, V lost 0 bases, and 5 bases had no gene match. CDR3 sequence: CASSQDPSGGREQFF. The CDR3 DNA is TGCGCCAGCAGCCAAGATCCTAGCGGGGGACGTGAGCAGTTCTTC.

This clonotype was recorded at least ten times. This chain uses TRBV10-3 with TRBJ2-7; 10 bases are shared with TRBD2. The CDR3 is made up of 13 amino acids. V dropped 9 bases and J dropped 6; count of bases not matched to a gene: 8. Germline V gene sequence: CDR1 ENHRY, CDR2 SYGVKD. CDR3 protein: CAITGTSDLEQYF. The CDR3 DNA is TGTGCCATAACCGGGACTAGCGATCTCGAGCAGTACTTC.

CDR3 protein: CASGATGAGRGYTF. CDR3 sequence (DNA): TGTGCCAGCGGAGCAACGGGAGCGGGTCGAGGCTACACCTTC. The chain links TRBV12-3 or TRBV12-4 to TRBJ1-2; no definite D call. CDR3 length: 14 residues. Trimming pared 8 bases from V and 8 bases from J, leaving 21 bases between.

J is TRBJ1-1 and V is TRBV27, with D tentatively TRBD1 (6 bases). With 5 bases removed from V and 4 bases from J, the gap between germline ends came to 11 bases. CDR3 length: 13 amino acids. The germline gives CDR1 MNHEY, CDR2 SMNVEV (reference sequence). CDR3 sequence reads: CASSGGRGTEAFF. For the CDR3, the DNA is TGTGCCAGCAGTGGGGGCAGGGGCACTGAAGCTTTCTTT.

Turning to this clonotype: One junction end disagrees with the germline gene, perhaps due to a read error. The chain has TRBV7-2 and TRBJ2-7; the D call may be TRBD1 or TRBD2 (9 bases each). Germline lookup yields CDR1 SGHTA and CDR2 FQGNSA. CDR3 length: 16 residues. CDR3 loop: CASSRGGDRVIYELYF. DNA of the CDR3: TGTGCCAGCTCCCGCGGGGGGGACAGGGTCATCTACGAGCTGTACTTC.

The chain recombines TRBV20-1 with TRBJ2-5; 10 bases fit TRBD2. V dropped 3 bases and J dropped 2; count of bases not matched to a gene: 12. CDR1 and CDR2 (germline): DFQATT, SNEGSKA (reference sequence). The CDR3 is made up of 17 amino acids. The CDR3 is CSASGTSVGSVQETQYF. In DNA form, the CDR3 reads TGCAGTGCTAGTGGGACTAGCGTTGGCTCCGTTCAAGAGACCCAGTACTTC.

This clonotype occurred a few times. The chain employs TRBV20-1 and TRBJ1-3, with D unresolved. The CDR3 spans 13 residues. The V gene's germline CDR1 is DFQATT and CDR2 SNEGSKA (reference sequence). Trimming removed 3 bases from V and 0 bases from J, with 6 bases in between. CDR3 coding DNA: TGCAGTGCTAGGTCGCCCTCTGGAAACACCATATATTTT. Protein product: CSARSPSGNTIYF.

The chain couples TRBV5-6 to TRBJ2-7; 7 nucleotides agree with TRBD1. This CDR3 has 12 residues. The germline V gene has CDR1 SGHDT and CDR2 YYEEEE. J lost 6 bases, V lost 6 bases, and 6 bases had no gene match. The CDR3 loop reads CASTLGTAEQYF. Here the CDR3 DNA reads TGTGCCAGCACCCTTGGGACAGCCGAGCAGTACTTC.